These 8 T cell receptor beta chains originate from one sample sequenced in a study of T cells in Graves' hyperthyroidism and ophthalmopathy. The TCR beta CDR3 regions underwent amplification using RNA transcripts as the source. With the HTBI primer set, the TCR CDR3 went through a first round of RT-PCR. TCRdb redid the calling of the multiplex PCR reads with MiXCR, one entry per CDR3 protein. The sample contains roughly 550,000 distinct CDR3 sequences, about 15% of which appear only once. Source material: blood. The receptors here all came from a woman aged 25 to 39 with Graves' ophthalmopathy.

This clonotype was recorded a few times. At one end, the junction sequence differs from germline, possibly due to a read error. This chain uses TRBV4-3 with TRBJ2-1, with 8 bases lining up with TRBD2. CDR3 length: 22 residues. The germline CDR1 and CDR2 sequences are LGHNA and YSLEER. The CDR3 DNA reads as TGCGCCAGCGGCCAACTCCAAAGCATGGGACTAGAAGTCAAAGGAAAAGACAATGAGCAGTTCTTC. Its protein is CASGQLQSMGLEVKGKDNEQFF.

This clonotype was seen ten or more times. The rearrangement joins TRBV20-1 to TRBJ2-1; 7 bases map to TRBD1. Germline V gene sequence: CDR1 DFQATT, CDR2 SNEGSKA (reference sequence). The CDR3 length is 11 residues. Trimming cost V 6 bases and J 8 bases; bases outside gene matches: 4. In DNA form, the CDR3 reads TGCAGTGCAGCCGGGACAGATGAGCAGTTCTTC. It yields the protein CSAAGTDEQFF.

This clonotype was seen repeatedly, ten times or more. V and J are TRBV28 and TRBJ2-7; D is perhaps TRBD1 (8 bases). V lost 6 bases and J lost 4, with 22 bases in between. The germline V gene has CDR1 MDHEN and CDR2 SYDVKM. The CDR3 extends over 16 amino acids. CDR3 protein: CASRTTRQGRVYEQYF. In DNA, the CDR3 is TGTGCCAGCAGAACCACCCGACAGGGGAGGGTATACGAGCAGTACTTC.

The chain recombines TRBV12-3 or TRBV12-4 with TRBJ2-5; tentative D call: TRBD2 (5 bases). The CDR3 extends over 14 amino acids. V was pared by 3 bases and J by 5 bases, with 13 bases between. CDR3 nucleotides: TGTGCCAGCAGTTTCAACACGGGGTTCGAGACCCAGTACTTC. This sequence encodes CASSFNTGFETQYF.

This clonotype was seen many times. This chain links TRBV11-1 with TRBJ1-5; D may be TRBD1 (5 bases). The CDR3 contains 14 residues. Germline CDR1 is SGHAT and CDR2 is FQDESV (reference sequence). Between the trimmed V and J ends, which lost 1 base and 5 bases, there was a span of 9 bases. CDR3 region: CASSLGPGDQPQHF. The CDR3 bases are TGTGCCAGCAGCTTAGGACCGGGGGATCAGCCCCAGCATTTT.

This clonotype appeared many times. This chain joins TRBV12-3 or TRBV12-4 and TRBJ2-3, with unresolved D. The V and J ends lost 3 bases and 1 base respectively, with 5 bases between them. The CDR3 spans 13 residues. The CDR3 DNA is TGTGCCAGCAGTTTCACGGGCACAGATACGCAGTATTTT. It yields the protein CASSFTGTDTQYF.

This clonotype occurred a few times. The chain is built from TRBV20-1 and TRBJ1-4, with 8 bases aligning to TRBD1. The V segment lost 4 bases and the J segment 8 bases; nucleotides outside the gene matches: 12. CDR3 length: 15 amino acids. Germline V CDR1 and CDR2: DFQATT, SNEGSKA (reference sequence). The chain's CDR3 is CSATGRDQGAEKLFF. As DNA, the CDR3 is TGCAGTGCTACGGGGCGGGATCAGGGGGCAGAAAAACTGTTTTTT.

This clonotype occurred a few times. This chain uses TRBV9 with TRBJ2-1; TRBD2 might be the D (6 bases). V lost 3 bases, J lost 5 bases, and 15 bases lay in between. Germline V gives CDR1 SGDLS, CDR2 YYNGEE. CDR3 size: 15 residues. The DNA for the CDR3 is TGTGCCAGCAGCGGACCGGGACTCCGTCACAATGAGCAGTTCTTC. Amino acids: CASSGPGLRHNEQFF.